The clone carrying this T cell receptor beta chain was seen a few times. Antigen specificity is unknown. The data were taken from a study of blood T cells in healthy people across ages. CDR1 MDHEN and CDR2 SYDVKM come from the germline V gene. CDR3 length equals 13 residues. After removal of 6 bases from V and 5 bases from J, the junction contained 4 bases not matched to a gene. Alongside a J-beta primer mix, a sample-barcoded 5' primer served in a second PCR lasting roughly 7 to 11 cycles. TCRdb ran MiXCR on the 5' RACE reads and lists one entry per CDR3 protein. The profile shows roughly 800,000 distinct CDR3 sequences, 25% of them singletons. Findings and caveats of the study: Underestimates were what the diversity estimates from one million T cells were considered to be.

The data also belong to a second study, concerning T cells of mothers and their children.

The chain links TRBV28 to TRBJ2-3; TRBD1 matches at 8 bases. The sequenced sample consisted of blood. The receptor's source is a boy aged 5-17 years in good health. Here the CDR3 DNA reads TGTGCCAGCAGATCAGGGGGCAAAGATACGCAGTATTTT. It is translated as CASRSGGKDTQYF.